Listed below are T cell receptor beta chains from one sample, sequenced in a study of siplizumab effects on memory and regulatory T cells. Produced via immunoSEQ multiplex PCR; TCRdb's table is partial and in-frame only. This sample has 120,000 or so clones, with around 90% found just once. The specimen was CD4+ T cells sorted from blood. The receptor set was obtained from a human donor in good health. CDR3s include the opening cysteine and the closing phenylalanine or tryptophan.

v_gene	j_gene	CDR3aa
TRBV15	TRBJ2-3	CATSRIRGSTDTQYF
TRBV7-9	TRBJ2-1	CASSSSSRGEQFF
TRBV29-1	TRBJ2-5	CSAAPPEETQYF
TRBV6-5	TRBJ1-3	CASSLAAGGGNTIYF
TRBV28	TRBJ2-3	CARHSGRAPDTQYF
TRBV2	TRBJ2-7	CASSVDRGFNEQYF
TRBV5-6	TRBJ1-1	CASSLRTTGAGMNTEAFF
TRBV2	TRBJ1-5	CASSADRGYNQPQHF
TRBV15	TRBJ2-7	CATSVSNKQYF
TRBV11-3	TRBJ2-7	CASSFDAYEQYF
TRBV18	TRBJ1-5	CASSAWGANQPQHF
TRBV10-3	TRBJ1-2	CAISESPGQGKGYTF
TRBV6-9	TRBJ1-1	CASSYSGGKTEAFF
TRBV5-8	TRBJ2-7	CASSFWTSGVSYEQYF
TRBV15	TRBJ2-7	CATSSETPGRAEQYF
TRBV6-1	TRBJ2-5	CASQRAGHQETQYF
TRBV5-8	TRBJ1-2	CASSSEDRNLYGYTF
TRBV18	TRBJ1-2	CASSPVTTEYYGYTF